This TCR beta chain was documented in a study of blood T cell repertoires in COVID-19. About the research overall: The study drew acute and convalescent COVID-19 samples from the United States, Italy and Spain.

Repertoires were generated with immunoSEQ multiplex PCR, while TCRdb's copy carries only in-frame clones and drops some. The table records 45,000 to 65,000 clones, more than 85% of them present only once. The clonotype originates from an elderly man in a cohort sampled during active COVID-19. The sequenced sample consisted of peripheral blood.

Here the CDR3 reads CASSSPHREYNEQFF. The CDR3 DNA is TGTGCCAGCAGTTCCCCCCACAGGGAATACAATGAGCAGTTCTTC. The chain recombines TRBV27 with TRBJ2-1; a possible D gene is TRBD1 (6 bases). The CDR3 is 15 residues long. The germline V and J ends were trimmed by 4 bases and 4 bases, with 14 bases remaining between them. CDR1 is MNHEY, CDR2 SMNVEV, per germline (reference sequence).